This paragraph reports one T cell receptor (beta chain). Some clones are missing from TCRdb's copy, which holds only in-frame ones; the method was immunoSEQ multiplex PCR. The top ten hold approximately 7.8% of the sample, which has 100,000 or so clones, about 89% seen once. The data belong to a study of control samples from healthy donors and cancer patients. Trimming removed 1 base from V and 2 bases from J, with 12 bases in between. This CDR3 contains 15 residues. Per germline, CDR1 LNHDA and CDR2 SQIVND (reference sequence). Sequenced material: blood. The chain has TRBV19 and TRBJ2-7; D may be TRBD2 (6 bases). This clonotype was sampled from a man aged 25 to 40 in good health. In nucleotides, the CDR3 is TGTGCCAGTAGTATAGTTGGTAGCGGTACCTACGAGCAGTACTTC. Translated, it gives CASSIVGSGTYEQYF.